The 31 T cell receptor beta chains below were found in one sample sequenced in a study of T-cell memory formation after mild COVID-19. TCRdb passed the 5' RACE reads through MiXCR, listing each CDR3 protein once. This table has 250,000 to 300,000 distinct CDR3 sequences, roughly 15% appearing once. Sequenced sample: PBMCs or a T cell subset sorted from them (not recorded which). The receptors here all came from a man aged 18 to 29 who had mild COVID-19 (a few samples of this study predate the infection). Cell type and time point are not known.

This clonotype occurred many times. The V and J genes are TRBV5-5 and TRBJ2-3; 11 bases line up with TRBD2. The CDR3 sequence is 15 residues long. V was pared by 4 bases and J by 2 bases, with 3 bases of the junction left unmatched. Germline V gene sequence: CDR1 SGHKS, CDR2 YYEKEE (reference sequence). CDR3: CASSPGLAVTDTQYF. In DNA, the CDR3 is TGTGCCAGCAGCCCGGGACTAGCGGTCACAGATACGCAGTATTTT.

This clonotype has a handful of counts. This chain uses TRBV5-1 with TRBJ2-5; D ambiguous. Germline V gene lookup returns CDR1 SGHRS and CDR2 YFSETQ. The V and J ends lost 0 bases and 2 bases respectively, with 8 bases between them. The CDR3 covers 14 residues. CDR3 amino acids: CASSLAVDQETQYF. The CDR3 nucleotides are TGCGCCAGCAGCTTGGCCGTGGATCAAGAGACCCAGTACTTC. Drawing the rest from reference TRBV5-1 and TRBJ2-5, the complete variable domain is KAGVTQTPRYLIKTRGQQVTLSCSPISGHRSVSWYQQTPGQGLQFLFEYFSETQRNKGNFPGRFSGRQFSNSRSEMNVSTLELGDSALYLCASSLAVDQETQYFGPGTRLLVL.

V gene TRBV27 combines with J gene TRBJ2-3; no definite D call. CDR3 length equals 12 residues. Germline V gene lookup returns CDR1 MNHEY and CDR2 SMNVEV (reference sequence). V lost 5 bases to trimming and J lost 5 bases, with 8 bases between them. Here the CDR3 DNA reads TGTGCCAGCAGTCCCCTGAAAGATACGCAGTATTTT. It is translated as CASSPLKDTQYF.

Only a few counts were recorded for this clonotype. The chain is built from TRBV7-9 and TRBJ2-7, with D tentatively TRBD2 (6 bases). The CDR3 consists of 12 residues. Trimming removed 3 bases at V and 6 bases at J, with 9 bases between. CDR1 is SEHNR, CDR2 FQNEAQ, per germline (reference sequence). CDR3 DNA sequence: TGTGCCAGCAGCTTGGGGGGAACCGAGCAGTACGTC. Its translation is CASSLGGTEQYV.

This clonotype has a handful of counts. The gene calls are TRBV12-3 or TRBV12-4 and TRBJ2-4; perhaps TRBD1 as D (6 bases). V was pared by 0 bases and J by 1 base, with 19 bases between. The CDR3 runs to 19 residues. CDR3 sequence reads: CASSLAQGLGPGAKNIQYF. The CDR3 DNA reads as TGTGCCAGCAGTTTAGCCCAGGGGCTAGGGCCTGGGGCCAAAAACATTCAGTACTTC.

This clonotype was seen only a few times. The chain couples TRBV10-3 to TRBJ1-6, with a tentative D call TRBD1 (6 bases). Per germline, CDR1 ENHRY and CDR2 SYGVKD. V was shortened by 7 bases and J by 5 bases, with 12 bases between the two germline ends. The CDR3 spans 14 residues. The CDR3 sequence is CAITEGVHNSPLHF. CDR3 DNA sequence: TGTGCCATCACGGAGGGGGTCCATAATTCACCCCTCCACTTT.

DNA of the CDR3: TGTGCCAGCAGCGTCGGGGGGATGTACCAAGAGACCCAGTACTTC. This encodes CASSVGGMYQETQYF. The chain recombines TRBV9 with TRBJ2-5; 7 bases agree with TRBD2. CDR1 and CDR2 (germline): SGDLS, YYNGEE. The length of the CDR3 is 15 residues. Losses at the gene ends were 2 bases for V and 0 bases for J; bases not matched to a gene: 4.

The chain has TRBV11-2 and TRBJ2-1; D is tentatively TRBD1 or TRBD2 (5 bases each). The CDR3 is made up of 14 amino acids. V lost 3 bases and J 5 bases, leaving 11 bases between the germline ends. Per germline, CDR1 SGHAT and CDR2 FQNNGV. The CDR3 spells CASSFGDGDNEQFF. CDR3 DNA: TGTGCCAGCAGCTTTGGGGACGGAGACAATGAGCAGTTCTTC.

The V call is TRBV10-3, the J call TRBJ2-6; D remains ambiguous. Looked up from germline, CDR1 is ENHRY and CDR2 is SYGVKD. Trimming pared 0 bases from V and 4 bases from J, leaving 10 bases between. This CDR3 contains 16 residues. Here the CDR3 DNA reads TGTGCCATCAGTGAGTCGGGTTCTCGGGGGGCCAACGTCCTGACTTTC. Amino acids: CAISESGSRGANVLTF.

This clonotype has more than one count but fewer than ten. The junction shows a germline mismatch at one end, possibly a read error. This sequence joins TRBV15 and TRBJ2-7; D might be TRBD2 (6 bases). Germline-derived CDR1 and CDR2 are LNHNV and YYDKDF (reference sequence). This CDR3 has 16 residues. CDR3 in DNA: TGTGCCACCAGCAGAGTTAGGGTGATAACGGACTACGAGCAGGACTTC. It encodes CATSRVRVITDYEQDF.

The chain combines TRBV3-1 with TRBJ1-2; maybe TRBD1 (6 bases). The ends were cut back, 3 bases at V and 2 bases at J, with 13 bases in the middle. Looked up from germline, CDR1 is LGHDT and CDR2 is YNNKEL (reference sequence). The CDR3 has 15 residues. The CDR3 loop reads CASSQTGTSNYGYTF. CDR3 sequence (DNA): TGTGCCAGCAGCCAGACCGGGACATCGAACTATGGCTACACCTTC. Supplemented by reference TRBV3-1 and TRBJ1-2, the full variable domain reads DTAVSQTPKYLVTQMGNDKSIKCEQNLGHDTMYWYKQDSKKFLKIMFSYNNKELIINETVPNRFSPKSPDKAHLNLHINSLELGDSAVYFCASSQTGTSNYGYTFGSGTRLTVV.

J is TRBJ2-3 and V is TRBV4-1, with unresolved D. V shed 0 bases and J shed 4 bases, with 17 bases lying between them. Germline V CDR1 and CDR2: MGHRA, YSYEKL. The CDR3 has 17 amino acids. In DNA, the CDR3 is TGCGCCAGCAGCCAAGACCCCCTCCTTCTTCAGTCAGATACGCAGTATTTT. It encodes CASSQDPLLLQSDTQYF.

The CDR3 loop reads CASSFGASGGEETQYF. CDR3 bases: TGCGCCAGCAGCTTCGGGGCTAGCGGGGGGGAAGAGACCCAGTACTTC. This chain connects TRBV5-1 to TRBJ2-5, with 12 nucleotides matching TRBD2. V gave up 2 bases and J gave up 3 bases; unmatched junction bases: 5. This CDR3 is built from 16 residues. Germline lookup yields CDR1 SGHRS and CDR2 YFSETQ.

There are many counts of this clonotype. The chain has TRBV5-1 and TRBJ2-5; 8 bases match TRBD2. The CDR3 contains 14 residues. From germline, CDR1 is SGHRS and CDR2 YFSETQ. The junction had 6 bases not matched to a gene; V was cut back by 3 bases and J by 5 bases. Written as DNA, the CDR3 is TGCGCCAGCAGCTGGACTAGCCCGCGGGAGACCCAGTACTTC. Protein sequence: CASSWTSPRETQYF.

This chain links TRBV28 with TRBJ2-2; D unresolved. The CDR3 extends over 14 amino acids. V shed 2 bases and J shed 1 base, with 5 bases lying between them. Germline V gene sequence: CDR1 MDHEN, CDR2 SYDVKM. The CDR3 DNA follows: TGTGCCAGCAGTTTAATAATGAACACCGGGGAGCTGTTTTTT. Translated: CASSLIMNTGELFF.

The genes are TRBV5-1 and TRBJ2-1; D possibly corresponds to TRBD2 (6 bases). The CDR3 has 17 amino acids. Trimming stripped 2 bases from V and 6 bases from J, with 21 bases between. Germline lookup yields CDR1 SGHRS and CDR2 YFSETQ. The CDR3 DNA sequence: TGCGCCAGCAGCTTATATACCGGGACTTCGACGGGCAATGAGCAGTTCTTC. This sequence encodes CASSLYTGTSTGNEQFF.

This clonotype was found a few times. The chain joins TRBV2 to TRBJ1-5; possibly TRBD1 for D (5 bases). The CDR3 totals 14 residues. Germline V gives CDR1 SNHLY, CDR2 FYNNEI. The V end was cut by 4 bases, the J end by 0 bases, with 7 bases between. CDR3 sequence: CASSGGDSNQPQHF. The DNA of the CDR3 is TGTGCCAGCAGTGGGGGGGATAGCAATCAGCCCCAGCATTTT.

Only a few counts were recorded for this clonotype. The rearrangement links TRBV20-1 to TRBJ1-1; 7 positions match TRBD1. CDR1 and CDR2 from the germline V gene are DFQATT and SNEGSKA (reference sequence). V trimming: 5 bases; J trimming: 0 bases; junction bases outside the gene matches: 6. The CDR3 is made up of 14 amino acids. The CDR3 coding sequence is TGCAGTGCTCCAAAAGGGGGCATGAACACTGAAGCTTTCTTT. This codes for CSAPKGGMNTEAFF.

This clonotype was counted a few times. CDR3 sequence: CSVEDRGSNEKLFF. DNA of the CDR3: TGCAGCGTTGAAGACCGGGGGTCTAATGAAAAACTGTTTTTT. The V and J genes are TRBV29-1 and TRBJ1-4; D is possibly TRBD1 (5 bases). V lost 0 bases, J lost 3 bases, and 8 bases lay in between. CDR1 and CDR2 (germline): SQVTM, ANQGSEA. The CDR3 is 14 residues long. Using reference TRBV29-1 and TRBJ1-4 for the parts outside the CDR3, the full variable domain is SAVISQKPSRDICQRGTSLTIQCQVDSQVTMMFWYRQQPGQSLTLIATANQGSEATYESGFVIDKFPISRPNLTFSTLTVSNMSPEDSSIYLCSVEDRGSNEKLFFGSGTQLSVL.

This clonotype was seen a few times. The chain combines TRBV9 with TRBJ2-3; D unresolved. The CDR3 sequence is 14 residues long. CDR1 is SGDLS and CDR2 is YYNGEE in the germline V gene. Trimming removed 3 bases at V and 0 bases at J, with 8 bases between. The CDR3 here is CASSEEGSTDTQYF. DNA of the CDR3: TGTGCCAGCAGCGAGGAAGGGAGCACAGATACGCAGTATTTT.

This rearrangement joins TRBV7-3 to TRBJ2-3; TRBD2 is a possible D gene (6 bases). V lost 2 bases to trimming and J lost 7 bases, with 16 bases between them. The CDR3 contains 15 residues. Germline lookup yields CDR1 SGHTA and CDR2 FQGTGA. CDR3 amino acids: CASSLGLGSGNTQYF. The CDR3 DNA follows: TGTGCCAGCAGCTTAGGGTTAGGTAGCGGAAATACGCAGTATTTT.

This clonotype has more than one count but fewer than ten. This chain joins TRBV10-3 and TRBJ1-1; D not resolved. The CDR3 covers 11 residues. CDR1 is ENHRY, CDR2 SYGVKD, per germline. The ends were cut back, 0 bases at V and 4 bases at J, with 0 bases in the middle. CDR3 nucleotide sequence: TGTGCCATCAGTGAGTCCACTGAAGCTTTCTTT. Translation gives CAISESTEAFF.

The rearrangement joins TRBV27 to TRBJ2-7; TRBD1 might be the D (6 bases). Trimming removed 6 bases from V and 3 bases from J, with 12 bases in between. Germline V gene lookup returns CDR1 MNHEY and CDR2 SMNVEV (reference sequence). The CDR3 extends over 13 amino acids. The CDR3 spells CASSRTEFYEQYF. CDR3 nucleotides: TGTGCCAGCAGCCGGACAGAGTTCTACGAGCAGTACTTC.

This clonotype turned up a few times. The rearrangement joins TRBV12-3 or TRBV12-4 to TRBJ1-6; tentatively, D is TRBD1 (6 bases). The CDR3 is made up of 16 amino acids. Deletions cut 2 bases from V and 5 bases from J, with 13 bases between. The CDR3 is CASSLSVDRNNSPLHF. The DNA for the CDR3 is TGTGCCAGCAGTTTATCTGTCGACAGGAATAATTCACCCCTCCACTTT.

This clonotype was detected a few times. This chain links TRBV2 with TRBJ2-3; D possibly matches TRBD1 or TRBD2 (6 bases each). V lost 7 bases and J lost 0, with 11 bases in between. Germline CDR1 and CDR2: SNHLY and FYNNEI. The CDR3 is made up of 14 amino acids. CDR3 region: CASTTGASTDTQYF. The DNA for the CDR3 is TGTGCCAGCACCACGGGGGCTAGCACAGATACGCAGTATTTT.

The gene calls are TRBV2 and TRBJ2-5; D uncertain. The V gene's germline CDR1 is SNHLY and CDR2 FYNNEI. V lost 4 bases and J lost 7, with 10 bases in between. The length of the CDR3 is 12 residues. The CDR3: CASSGYPGTQYF. The DNA of the CDR3 is TGTGCCAGCAGTGGCTACCCGGGGACCCAGTACTTC.

This clonotype occurred a few times. V and J are TRBV5-1 and TRBJ2-3; a weak D match, TRBD2 (6 bases). The germline V gene has CDR1 SGHRS and CDR2 YFSETQ. V was cut by 4 bases and J by 2 bases, with 14 bases left in between. The CDR3 has 15 amino acids. The DNA of the CDR3 is TGCGCCAGCAGCCCGGACGCGGGGAACACAGATACGCAGTATTTT. As protein: CASSPDAGNTDTQYF.

This clonotype was detected only a few times. The V and J genes are TRBV7-9 and TRBJ1-2; D gene unclear. Germline CDR1 reads SEHNR; CDR2 reads FQNEAQ (reference sequence). The CDR3 length is 11 residues. V was trimmed by 4 bases and J by 7 bases, leaving 7 bases between them. CDR3 region: CASSYSLGYTF. The CDR3 bases are TGTGCCAGCAGCTACAGTCTTGGCTACACCTTC.

Only a few counts were recorded for this clonotype. The CDR3 DNA reads TGTGCCAGCAGTTACAGCCAAGAGACCCAGTACTTC. It translates to CASSYSQETQYF. The genes are TRBV2 and TRBJ2-5; no definite D call. The germline gives CDR1 SNHLY, CDR2 FYNNEI. Trimming took 5 bases from V and 1 from J, leaving 5 bases between them. CDR3 length equals 12 residues.

The chain links TRBV4-3 to TRBJ2-7; D tentatively fits TRBD1 or TRBD2 (5 bases each). Looked up from germline, CDR1 is LGHNA and CDR2 is YSLEER. V shed 1 base and J shed 6 bases, with 13 bases lying between them. The CDR3 is 14 residues long. For the CDR3, the DNA is TGCGCCAGCAGCCAAGGCATTAGGGGACGCGAGCAGTACTTC. Its protein product is CASSQGIRGREQYF.

V is TRBV7-3 and J is TRBJ2-3; 14 nucleotides agree with TRBD2. The CDR3 totals 16 residues. J lost 6 bases, V lost 4 bases, and 6 bases had no gene match. Germline V gene sequence: CDR1 SGHTA, CDR2 FQGTGA. The DNA of the CDR3 is TGTGCCAGCAGCTCCCGACTAGCGGGGGGGCCCGATACGCAGTATTTT. Its protein product is CASSSRLAGGPDTQYF.